This T cell receptor beta chain was found in a study of T cell responses to AZD1222 COVID-19 vaccine. Study-level points and caveats: Donor demographics were predominantly white British with a female majority; clonal diversity may be underestimated. Vaccine-associated CD4 TCRs spanned spike, dominant at 160-218 and 743-854. Among spike-specific TCRs, nearly half reportedly target unmutated variant regions. Spike-specific TCR breadth and depth grew following two AZD1222 doses.

This clone has just one count. Antigen unknown. Trimming left V 4 bases short and J 2 bases short, with 14 bases between. The CDR3 extends over 15 amino acids. In germline, CDR1 is ENHRY, CDR2 SYGVKD. Using immunoSEQ multiplex PCR, the repertoire was profiled, and TCRdb retains in-frame clones only, with some absent. The sample lists 120,000 or so clones, 84% seen once, with about 28% in the top ten. The genes are TRBV10-3 and TRBJ2-5, with D hard to call. The TCR sequence derives from an adult who received the AZD1222 COVID-19 vaccine. The sequences come from peripheral blood, collected 28 days after the second AZD1222 dose. The CDR3: CAISVGDFKQETQYF. The CDR3 DNA sequence: TGTGCCATCAGTGTTGGAGACTTTAAACAAGAGACCCAGTACTTC.